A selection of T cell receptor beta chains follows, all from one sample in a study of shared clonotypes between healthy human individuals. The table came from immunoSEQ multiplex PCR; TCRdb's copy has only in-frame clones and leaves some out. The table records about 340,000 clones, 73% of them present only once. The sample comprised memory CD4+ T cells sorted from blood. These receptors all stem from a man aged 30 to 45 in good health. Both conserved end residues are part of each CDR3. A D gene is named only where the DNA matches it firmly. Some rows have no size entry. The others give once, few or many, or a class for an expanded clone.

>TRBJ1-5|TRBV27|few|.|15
TGTGCCAGCAGCCCGGCCGGGGGCGGCAATCAGCCCCAGCATTTT
CASSPAGGGNQPQHF
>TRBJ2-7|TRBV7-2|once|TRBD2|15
TGTGCCAGCAGCTTAGATGGGACTACAAGCGGCGAGCAGTACTTC
CASSLDGTTSGEQYF
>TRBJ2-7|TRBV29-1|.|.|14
TGCAGCGTTCAACTAGCTATCAACTCCTACGAGCAGTACTTC
CSVQLAINSYEQYF
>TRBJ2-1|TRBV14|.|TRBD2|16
TGTGCCAGCAGGGGAATAGCGGGAGGGCCGAACAATGAGCAGTTCTTC
CASRGIAGGPNNEQFF
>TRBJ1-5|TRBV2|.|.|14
TGTGCCTCCAGCTGGGCGGGGAACAATCAGCCCCAGCATTTT
CASSWAGNNQPQHF
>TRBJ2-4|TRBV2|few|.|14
TGTGCCAGCAGTTGGGGGTTAGCCAAAAACATTCAGTACTTC
CASSWGLAKNIQYF
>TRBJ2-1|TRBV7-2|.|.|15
TGTGCCAGCAGCGCTACAGGGAGAGGGACTCATGAGCAGTTCTTC
CASSATGRGTHEQFF
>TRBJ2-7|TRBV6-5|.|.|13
TGTGCCAGCAGTTGGGACTCCCGCTACGAGCAGTACTTC
CASSWDSRYEQYF
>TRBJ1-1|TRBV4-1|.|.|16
TGCGCCAGCAGCCAAGATATATCGGGCAGGGCCACCACAGCTTTCTTT
CASSQDISGRATTAFF
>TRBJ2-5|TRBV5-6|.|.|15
TGTGCCAGCAGCGAACGGACTACCTATAAAGAGACCCAGTACTTC
CASSERTTYKETQYF
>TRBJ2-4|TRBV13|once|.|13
TGTGCCAGCAGCCAGAACCGACGGGACATTCAGTACTTC
CASSQNRRDIQYF
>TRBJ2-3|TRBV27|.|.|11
TGTGCCACCGAAAAGGGAGATACGCAGTATTTT
CATEKGDTQYF
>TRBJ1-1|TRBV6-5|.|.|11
TGTGCCAGCACCAACACGAATCTGGCTTTCTTT
CASTNTNLAFF
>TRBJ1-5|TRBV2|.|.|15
TGTGCCAGCAGTGAAAGGGACGGAGACAATCAGCCCCAGCATTTT
CASSERDGDNQPQHF
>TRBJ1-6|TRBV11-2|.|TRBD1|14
TGTGCCAGCAGCTCGGACAGGTTCAATTCACCCCTCCACTTT
CASSSDRFNSPLHF
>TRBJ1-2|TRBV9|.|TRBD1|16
TGTGCCAGCAGCGAGGGGACAGGAGAAGCTAACTATGGCTACACCTTC
CASSEGTGEANYGYTF
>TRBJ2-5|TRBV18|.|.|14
TGTGCCAGCTCACCACCGGCGAGAGGGGAGACCCAGTACTTC
CASSPPARGETQYF
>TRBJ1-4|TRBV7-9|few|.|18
TGTGCCAGCAGCTTTTGGCAGGGAGGTTCGGGGGCTTATGAAAAACTGTTTTTT
CASSFWQGGSGAYEKLFF
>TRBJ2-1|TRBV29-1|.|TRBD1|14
TGCAGCGTAGAAAAAAGACAGGGATACAATGAGCAGTTCTTC
CSVEKRQGYNEQFF
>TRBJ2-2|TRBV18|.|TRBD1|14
TGTGCCAGCTCACCGGGACAGGGCGTCGGGGAGCTGTTTTTT
CASSPGQGVGELFF